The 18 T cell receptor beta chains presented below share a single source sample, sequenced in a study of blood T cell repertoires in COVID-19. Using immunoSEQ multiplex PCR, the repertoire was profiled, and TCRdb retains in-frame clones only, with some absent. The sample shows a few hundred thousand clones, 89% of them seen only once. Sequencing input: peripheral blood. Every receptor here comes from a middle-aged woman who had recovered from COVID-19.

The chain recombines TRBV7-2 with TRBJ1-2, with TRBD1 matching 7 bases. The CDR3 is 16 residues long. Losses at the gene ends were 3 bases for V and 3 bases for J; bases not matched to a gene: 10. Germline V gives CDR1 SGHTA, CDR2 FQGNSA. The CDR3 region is CASSLDQGEKYYGYTF. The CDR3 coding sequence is TGTGCCAGCAGCTTGGACCAGGGGGAGAAGTACTATGGCTACACCTTC.

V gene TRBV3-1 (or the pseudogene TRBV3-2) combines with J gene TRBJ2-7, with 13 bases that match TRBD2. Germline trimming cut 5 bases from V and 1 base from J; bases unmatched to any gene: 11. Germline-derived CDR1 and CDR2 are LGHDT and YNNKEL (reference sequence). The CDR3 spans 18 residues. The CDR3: CASSALLAGGKQSYEQYV. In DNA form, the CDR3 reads TGTGCCAGCAGCGCCTTACTAGCGGGAGGGAAGCAGTCCTACGAGCAGTACGTC.

In DNA, the CDR3 is TGTGCCAGTAGTTTCCTGGACAGGGAAGGCTACACCTTC. Protein product: CASSFLDREGYTF. The rearrangement uses TRBV19 and TRBJ1-2; 8 bases align to TRBD1. From germline, CDR1 is LNHDA and CDR2 SQIVND (reference sequence). The CDR3 has 13 amino acids. V trimming: 5 bases; J trimming: 8 bases; junction bases outside the gene matches: 7.

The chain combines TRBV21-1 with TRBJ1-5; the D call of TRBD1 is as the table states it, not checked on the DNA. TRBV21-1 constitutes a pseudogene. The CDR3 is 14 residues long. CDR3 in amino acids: CASTRDRVDQPQHF. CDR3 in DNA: TGTGCCAGCACCCGGGACAGGGTCGATCAGCCCCAGCATTTT.

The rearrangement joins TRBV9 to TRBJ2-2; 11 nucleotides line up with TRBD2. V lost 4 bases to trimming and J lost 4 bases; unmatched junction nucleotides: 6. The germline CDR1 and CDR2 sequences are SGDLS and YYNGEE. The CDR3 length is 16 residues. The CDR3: CASSPHTSGGTGELFF. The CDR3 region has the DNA TGTGCCAGCAGCCCACACACTAGCGGGGGCACCGGGGAGCTGTTTTTT.

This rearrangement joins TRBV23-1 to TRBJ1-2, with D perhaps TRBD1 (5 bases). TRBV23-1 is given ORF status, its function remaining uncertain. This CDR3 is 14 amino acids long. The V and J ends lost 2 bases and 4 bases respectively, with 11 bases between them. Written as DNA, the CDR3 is TGCGCCAGCAGTCAACCGACAGAGGCCTATGGCTACACCTTC. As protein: CASSQPTEAYGYTF.

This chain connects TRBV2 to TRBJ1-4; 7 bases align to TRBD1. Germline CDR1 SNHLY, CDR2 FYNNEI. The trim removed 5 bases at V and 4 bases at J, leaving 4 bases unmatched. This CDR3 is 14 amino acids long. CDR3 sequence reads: CASSSDRNNEKLFF. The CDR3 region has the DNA TGTGCCAGCAGTTCGGACAGGAATAATGAAAAACTGTTTTTT.

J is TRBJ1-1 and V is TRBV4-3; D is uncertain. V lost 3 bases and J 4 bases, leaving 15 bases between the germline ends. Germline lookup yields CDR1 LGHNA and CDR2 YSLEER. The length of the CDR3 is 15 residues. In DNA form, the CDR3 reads TGCGCCAGCAGCCACCCCGCGGGTGGGAGCACTGAAGCTTTCTTT. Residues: CASSHPAGGSTEAFF.

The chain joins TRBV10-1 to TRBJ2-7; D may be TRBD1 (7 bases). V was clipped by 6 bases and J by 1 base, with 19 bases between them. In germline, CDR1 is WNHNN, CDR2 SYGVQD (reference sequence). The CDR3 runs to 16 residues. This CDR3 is CASSDSDREVSYEQYF. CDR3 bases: TGCGCCAGCAGCGACTCTGACAGGGAGGTATCCTACGAGCAGTACTTC.

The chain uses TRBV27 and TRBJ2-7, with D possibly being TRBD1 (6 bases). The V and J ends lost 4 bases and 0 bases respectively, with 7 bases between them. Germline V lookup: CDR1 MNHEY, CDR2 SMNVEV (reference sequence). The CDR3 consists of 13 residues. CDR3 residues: CASSSTGSYEQYV. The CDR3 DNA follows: TGTGCCAGCAGTTCGACAGGCTCCTACGAGCAGTACGTC.

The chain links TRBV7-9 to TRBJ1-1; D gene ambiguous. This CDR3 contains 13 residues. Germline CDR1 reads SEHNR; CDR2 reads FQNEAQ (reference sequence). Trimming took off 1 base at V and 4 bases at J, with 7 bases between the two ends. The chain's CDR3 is CASSLESGTEAFF. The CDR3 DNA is TGTGCCAGCAGCTTAGAGAGCGGCACTGAAGCTTTCTTT.

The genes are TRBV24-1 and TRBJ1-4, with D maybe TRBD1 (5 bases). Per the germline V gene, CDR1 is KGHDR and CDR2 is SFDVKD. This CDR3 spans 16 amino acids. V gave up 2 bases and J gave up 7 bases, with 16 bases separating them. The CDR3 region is CATSDSAGGAAEKLFF. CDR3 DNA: TGTGCCACCAGTGATTCGGCCGGCGGGGCGGCTGAAAAACTGTTTTTT.

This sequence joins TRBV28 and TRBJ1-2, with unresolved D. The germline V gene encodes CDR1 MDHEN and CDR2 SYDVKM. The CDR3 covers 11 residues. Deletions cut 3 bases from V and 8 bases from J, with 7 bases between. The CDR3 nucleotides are TGTGCCAGCAGTTTGGAGAGAGGCTACACCTTC. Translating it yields CASSLERGYTF.

For the CDR3, the DNA is TGTGCCAGCAGCTTAGACTATCTCAATGAGCAGTTCTTC. This gives the protein CASSLDYLNEQFF. V and J are TRBV7-2 and TRBJ2-1; D is unresolved. This CDR3 has 13 amino acids. V shed 1 base and J shed 6 bases, with 7 bases lying between them. Germline assignment: CDR1 SGHTA and CDR2 FQGNSA. Using reference TRBV7-2 and TRBJ2-1 for the parts outside the CDR3, the full variable domain is GAGVSQSPSNKVTEKGKDVELRCDPISGHTALYWYRQSLGQGLEFLIYFQGNSAPDKSGLPSDRFSAERTGGSVSTLTIQRTQQEDSAVYLCASSLDYLNEQFFGPGTRLTVL.

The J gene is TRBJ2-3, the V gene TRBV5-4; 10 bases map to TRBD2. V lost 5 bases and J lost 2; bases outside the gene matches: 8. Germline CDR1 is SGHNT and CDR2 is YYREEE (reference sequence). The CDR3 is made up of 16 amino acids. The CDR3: CASRPGTSENTDTQYF. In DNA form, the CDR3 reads TGTGCCAGCAGACCCGGGACTAGCGAGAACACAGATACGCAGTATTTT. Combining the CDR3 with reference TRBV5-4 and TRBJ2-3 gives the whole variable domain ETGVTQSPTHLIKTRGQQVTLRCSSQSGHNTVSWYQQALGQGPQFIFQYYREEENGRGNFPPRFSGLQFPNYSSELNVNALELDDSALYLCASRPGTSENTDTQYFGPGTRLTVL.

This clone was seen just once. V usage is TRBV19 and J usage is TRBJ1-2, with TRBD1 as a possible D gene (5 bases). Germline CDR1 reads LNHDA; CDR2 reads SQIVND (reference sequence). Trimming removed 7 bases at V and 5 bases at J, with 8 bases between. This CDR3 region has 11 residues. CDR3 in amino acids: CASMTAYGYTF. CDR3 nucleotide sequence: TGTGCCAGTATGACAGCTTATGGCTACACCTTC.

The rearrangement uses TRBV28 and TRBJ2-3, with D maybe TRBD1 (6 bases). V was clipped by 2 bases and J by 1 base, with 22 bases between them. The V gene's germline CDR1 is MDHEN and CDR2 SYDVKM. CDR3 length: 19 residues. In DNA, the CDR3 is TGTGCCAGCAGTTTACCCCCTCCGGCCGCAGGGGTCGGCACAGATACGCAGTATTTT. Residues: CASSLPPPAAGVGTDTQYF.

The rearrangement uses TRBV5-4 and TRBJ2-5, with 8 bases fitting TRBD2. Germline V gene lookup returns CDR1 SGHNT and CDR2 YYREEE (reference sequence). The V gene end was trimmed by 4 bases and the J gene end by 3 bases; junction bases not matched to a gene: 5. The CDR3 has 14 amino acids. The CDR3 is CASSTGGGKETQYF. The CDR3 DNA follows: TGTGCCAGCAGCACCGGGGGGGGAAAAGAGACCCAGTACTTC. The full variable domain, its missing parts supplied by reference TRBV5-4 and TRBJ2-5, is ETGVTQSPTHLIKTRGQQVTLRCSSQSGHNTVSWYQQALGQGPQFIFQYYREEENGRGNFPPRFSGLQFPNYSSELNVNALELDDSALYLCASSTGGGKETQYFGPGTRLLVL.